One sample yielded the 23 T cell receptor beta chains listed below, sequenced in a study of blood T cell repertoires in COVID-19. Here immunoSEQ multiplex PCR was the method, and the copy in TCRdb shows in-frame clones only, minus some. The repertoire consists of under 200,000 clones, with 87% occurring once and the leading ten covering about 6.5%. Sequenced: PBMCs or T cells enriched from blood (not recorded which). These receptors came from a woman in her forties or fifties who had recovered from COVID-19.

This chain uses TRBV6-6 with TRBJ1-5; no definite D call. The CDR3 spans 15 residues. Between the trimmed V and J ends, which lost 6 bases and 9 bases, there was a span of 21 bases. Germline assignment: CDR1 MNHNY and CDR2 SVGAGI (reference sequence). CDR3 sequence (DNA): TGTGCCAGCAGCCCCGCCGGAGGAGGAGATGGGCCCCAGCATTTT. It specifies CASSPAGGGDGPQHF.

This clone was recorded a few times. The genes are TRBV2 and TRBJ1-6; the match to TRBD1 covers 9 bases. Trimming cost V 6 bases and J 1 base; bases outside gene matches: 1. The CDR3 runs 15 residues. Germline-derived CDR1 and CDR2 are SNHLY and FYNNEI. This CDR3 is CASRGTGSYNSPLHF. CDR3 coding DNA: TGTGCCAGCAGGGGGACAGGGTCCTATAATTCACCCCTCCACTTT.

This clone was seen more than once but under ten times. The V gene is TRBV2, the J gene TRBJ1-2; D is undetermined. The CDR3 runs to 14 residues. From germline, CDR1 is SNHLY and CDR2 FYNNEI. Trimming removed 8 bases at V and 10 bases at J, with 23 bases between. The CDR3 DNA sequence: TGTGCCAGCCGTCTGGAGGGAACGGCCTATTTCTACACCTTC. Translating gives CASRLEGTAYFYTF.

CDR3 in DNA: TGTGCCAGCAGTGGACAGGGGTCGAATGAAAAACTGTTTTTT. This translates into CASSGQGSNEKLFF. The V gene is TRBV27, the J gene TRBJ1-4, with 9 bases identical to TRBD1. This CDR3 region has 14 residues. V lost 5 bases, J lost 5 bases, and 3 bases stayed unmatched. Per germline, CDR1 MNHEY and CDR2 SMNVEV (reference sequence).

The gene calls are TRBV28 and TRBJ1-6, with a weak D call TRBD1 (6 bases). V lost 5 bases and J lost 2, with 13 bases in between. In germline, CDR1 is MDHEN, CDR2 SYDVKM. The CDR3 is 16 residues long. DNA of the CDR3: TGTGCCAGCAGTAGGAAGTCAGGGGCCTATAATTCACCCCTCCACTTT. It translates to CASSRKSGAYNSPLHF.

The V and J genes are TRBV10-2 and TRBJ2-1; 7 bases agree with TRBD2. This CDR3 is built from 14 residues. Germline CDR1 reads WSHSY; CDR2 reads SAAADI. V dropped 6 bases and J dropped 2; count of bases not matched to a gene: 4. CDR3 loop: CASRRLAAYNEQFF. The CDR3 region has the DNA TGCGCCAGCAGGCGACTAGCCGCCTACAATGAGCAGTTCTTC.

In its sample, this clone was seen once. The CDR3, as DNA: TGTGCCAGCAGTGGACGCAGGGGTCAGCCCCAGCATTTT. Protein product: CASSGRRGQPQHF. This chain uses TRBV12-3 or TRBV12-4 with TRBJ1-5; TRBD1 is a possible D gene (6 bases). This CDR3 is 13 amino acids long. V was trimmed by 5 bases and J by 6 bases, leaving 11 bases between them.

The V and J genes are TRBV4-2 and TRBJ1-2; D is undetermined. The CDR3 loop spans 15 amino acids. The V gene lost 0 bases and the J gene lost 2 bases, with 10 bases spanning the gap. CDR1 is LGHNA and CDR2 is YNFKEQ in the germline V gene. The CDR3 here is CASSQDPTPNYGYTF. CDR3 nucleotide sequence: TGTGCCAGCAGCCAAGATCCCACACCCAACTATGGCTACACCTTC.

V usage is TRBV13 and J usage is TRBJ1-5; TRBD1 is a possible D gene (6 bases). Germline loops: CDR1 PRHDT, CDR2 FYEKMQ (reference sequence). This CDR3 has 16 amino acids. Deletions cut 0 bases from V and 4 bases from J, with 13 bases between. CDR3 sequence (DNA): TGTGCCAGCAGCTTAGGCCTTACAGGGAGTAATCAGCCCCAGCATTTT. The encoded protein is CASSLGLTGSNQPQHF.

The V gene is TRBV7-9, the J gene TRBJ2-5, with TRBD2 matching 8 bases. The CDR3 covers 17 residues. Germline V CDR1 and CDR2: SEHNR, FQNEAQ (reference sequence). V shed 3 bases and J 1 base; nucleotides not matched to a gene: 10. CDR3 nucleotide sequence: TGTGCCAGCAGCTTGGGGGTGTTAGCGGGGTTCCAAGAGACCCAGTACTTC. It yields the protein CASSLGVLAGFQETQYF.

This chain uses TRBV11-2 with TRBJ2-1, with 8 bases identical to TRBD1. The CDR3 loop spans 16 amino acids. Germline trimming cut 2 bases from V and 9 bases from J; bases unmatched to any gene: 12. Germline values: CDR1 SGHAT, CDR2 FQNNGV. In DNA form, the CDR3 reads TGTGCCAGCAGCTTACCCCGGCAGGGGGCTTGGGTTGAGCAGTTCTTC. It translates to CASSLPRQGAWVEQFF.

The chain joins TRBV10-1 to TRBJ2-7; tentatively, D is TRBD1 (6 bases). Trimming took 3 bases from V and 5 from J, leaving 8 bases between them. The CDR3 contains 12 residues. In germline, CDR1 is WNHNN, CDR2 SYGVQD (reference sequence). CDR3 sequence: CASSDYRDEQYF. The CDR3 nucleotides read TGCGCCAGCAGTGACTACAGGGACGAGCAGTACTTC.

V usage is TRBV28 and J usage is TRBJ2-3; TRBD2 agrees at 10 bases. The length of the CDR3 is 15 residues. CDR1 and CDR2 (germline): MDHEN, SYDVKM. The junction had 4 bases not matched to a gene; V was cut back by 5 bases and J by 2 bases. The CDR3 DNA follows: TGTGCCAGCAGTAGGACTAGCGGAAACACAGATACGCAGTATTTT. This encodes CASSRTSGNTDTQYF.

This sequence joins TRBV2 and TRBJ1-5; D is undetermined. Per the germline V gene, CDR1 is SNHLY and CDR2 is FYNNEI. V was trimmed by 8 bases and J by 6 bases, leaving 11 bases between them. The CDR3 is made up of 12 amino acids. For the CDR3, the DNA is TGTGCCAGCGGGCCAGCACTTCAGCCCCAGCATTTT. It specifies CASGPALQPQHF.

This clone was observed a single time. This chain links TRBV28 with TRBJ1-5, with a possible D match to TRBD1 (6 bases). The V end was cut by 5 bases, the J end by 7 bases, with 18 bases between. The length of the CDR3 is 15 residues. The germline gives CDR1 MDHEN, CDR2 SYDVKM. The CDR3 DNA is TGTGCCAGCAGTCTAGGTGGTGGGGGCTGGCAGCCCCAGCATTTT. The encoded protein is CASSLGGGGWQPQHF.

DNA for the CDR3: TGTGCCAGCAGCTTGGACGGTAACTATGGCTACACCTTC. Protein sequence: CASSLDGNYGYTF. The chain uses TRBV5-4 and TRBJ1-2, with D hard to call. Trimming cost V 0 bases and J 1 base, with 4 bases left between them. There are 13 residues in the CDR3. Germline V gene data show CDR1 as SGHNT and CDR2 as YYREEE (reference sequence).

In regard to this clone: Germline and junction disagree at one end, which may indicate a read error. The V and J genes are TRBV5-6 and TRBJ2-7; TRBD2 aligns across 16 bases. The CDR3 totals 15 residues. CDR1 and CDR2 from the germline V gene are SGHDT and YYEEEE. Here the CDR3 reads CASSLDGGTSGRVDF. CDR3 nucleotides: TGTGCCAGCAGCTTGGATGGTGGGACTAGCGGGAGGGTGGACTTC.

This chain connects TRBV28 to TRBJ2-5; the match to TRBD2 covers 7 bases. There are 14 residues in the CDR3. Losses at the gene ends were 6 bases for V and 5 bases for J; bases not matched to a gene: 9. The germline gives CDR1 MDHEN, CDR2 SYDVKM. CDR3 in DNA: TGTGCCAGCAGCGGGGGGACGCTTGATGAGACCCAGTACTTC. It specifies CASSGGTLDETQYF.

The chain links TRBV10-1 to TRBJ2-1; 12 bases match TRBD2. The ends lost 0 bases at V and 1 base at J; junction bases unmatched: 4. The CDR3 spans 18 residues. In germline, CDR1 is WNHNN, CDR2 SYGVQD (reference sequence). The CDR3 coding sequence is TGCGCCAGCAGTGAGTCGAGCCTAGCGGGAGGGTCCTACAATGAGCAGTTCTTC. It is translated as CASSESSLAGGSYNEQFF.

This clone was seen only a few times. The rearrangement uses TRBV15 and TRBJ1-2; 7 positions agree with TRBD1. CDR1 and CDR2 (germline): LNHNV, YYDKDF (reference sequence). The length of the CDR3 is 14 residues. The V gene end was trimmed by 0 bases and the J gene end by 4 bases; junction bases not matched to a gene: 2. The DNA for the CDR3 is TGTGCCACCAGCAGAGATGGGACAGCCTATGGCTACACCTTC. Protein product: CATSRDGTAYGYTF.

The V and J genes are TRBV28 and TRBJ1-1; 7 bases match TRBD1. V lost 5 bases and J lost 3; bases outside the gene matches: 9. CDR1 and CDR2 from the germline V gene are MDHEN and SYDVKM. The CDR3 runs 15 residues. CDR3 amino acids: CASSATGSGDTEAFF. In DNA form, the CDR3 reads TGTGCCAGCAGTGCGACAGGGTCAGGGGACACTGAAGCTTTCTTT.

This chain uses TRBV6-5 with TRBJ2-2; D is possibly TRBD2 (5 bases). This CDR3 spans 12 amino acids. Germline V lookup: CDR1 MNHEY, CDR2 SVGAGI. With 5 bases removed from V and 8 bases from J, the gap between germline ends came to 9 bases. The CDR3 sequence: CASSPGWGELFF. In nucleotides, the CDR3 is TGTGCCAGCAGTCCGGGGTGGGGGGAGCTGTTTTTT.

This rearrangement joins TRBV2 to TRBJ2-7, with 7 bases that match TRBD1. The germline gives CDR1 SNHLY, CDR2 FYNNEI. V was clipped by 6 bases and J by 6 bases; unmatched bases: 8. This CDR3 region has 13 residues. The CDR3 DNA reads as TGTGCCAGCAGGTTACAGGGGAATGGCGAGCAGTACTTC. Protein: CASRLQGNGEQYF.